This record covers a single TCR beta chain. The antigen remains undetermined. Unique molecular identifiers featured in each of the TCR beta cDNA libraries. A few hundred thousand cDNA molecules were obtained from approximately 0.91 to 9.4 million T cells. Each CDR3 protein gets one entry after TCRdb re-called the PCR reads with MiXCR. The sample comprises around 710,000 distinct CDR3 sequences, around 46% of which are singletons, and roughly 4.5% rests with the top ten. The sample originates from a study of post-analysis software for immune sequencing data. Whole-study context: Some patients lacked subtype; others had relapsing-remitting, secondary progressive or progressive-relapsing disease. The study's findings and limits: Strong same-batch co-clustering of samples appeared with F measure clustering. Significantly lower normalized Chao1 diversity was found in patients with multiple sclerosis relative to controls. Patients used five TRBV segments, including TRBV5-6, TRBV5-1 and TRBV20-1, more often than controls.

V was pared by 7 bases and J by 2 bases, with 13 bases between. Germline V lookup: CDR1 SNHLY, CDR2 FYNNEI. The CDR3 sequence is 14 residues long. The chain couples TRBV2 to TRBJ2-3; D possibly uses TRBD1 or TRBD2 (6 bases each). The sequence was collected from a girl aged 5-17 years with multiple sclerosis. Sequencing input: blood. CDR3 bases: TGTGCCAGCATCGAGGGGGGCCTCACAGATACGCAGTATTTT. This sequence encodes CASIEGGLTDTQYF.